This T cell receptor beta chain was sequenced during a study of blood T cell repertoires in COVID-19. Study background: The samples span acute and convalescent COVID-19 from the United States, Italy and Spain. Sample material is recorded as cDNA or gDNA derived from T cells, B-cell-depleted T cells, or PBMCs.

Original analysis: Nucleated cell number was recorded as an estimate derived from reference gene primer amplification. TCRdb's table, derived via immunoSEQ multiplex PCR, lists solely in-frame clones and lacks some. D and trimming come from the DNA, and the V and J calls and clone size come from that table. Here the sample spans under 200,000 clones, roughly nine tenths being singletons. V lost 3 bases and J lost 10, with 15 bases in between. The CDR3 runs 13 residues. The sequence came from a man aged 18 to 29 with acute or convalescent COVID-19. The V call is TRBV12-3 or TRBV12-4, the J call TRBJ1-1, with D possibly matching TRBD1 (6 bases). Sequencing input: peripheral blood. CDR3 region: CASSLVDGQTAFF. The CDR3 coding sequence is TGTGCCAGCAGTTTGGTAGACGGACAGACAGCTTTCTTT.